This entry features one TCR beta chain sequence. The sample originates from a study of blood T cell repertoires in COVID-19. As for the study in general: Sample material is recorded as cDNA or gDNA derived from T cells, B-cell-depleted T cells, or PBMCs.

V was clipped by 0 bases and J by 5 bases; unmatched bases: 6. Germline V gene data show CDR1 as SGHVS and CDR2 as FNYEAQ. The CDR3 loop spans 16 amino acids. Generated by immunoSEQ multiplex PCR, the TCRdb table keeps only in-frame clones and is missing some. Among 350,000 to 450,000 clones listed, approximately 92% were seen once. The chain couples TRBV7-6 to TRBJ1-4, with 7 bases aligning to TRBD1. This TCR was recovered from a man younger than 45 who had recovered from COVID-19. The sequencing input was PBMCs or T cells enriched from blood (not recorded which). The CDR3 region has the DNA TGTGCCAGCAGCTTAGCCCTAGGGGGCTTGAATGAAAAACTGTTTTTT. It encodes CASSLALGGLNEKLFF. Full variable domain (missing parts from reference TRBV7-6 and TRBJ1-4): GAGVSQSPRYKVTKRGQDVALRCDPISGHVSLYWYRQALGQGPEFLTYFNYEAQQDKSGLPNDRFSAERPEGSISTLTIQRTEQRDSAMYRCASSLALGGLNEKLFFGSGTQLSVL.